This T cell receptor (beta chain) was recorded in a study of blood T cell repertoires in COVID-19 (dated by TCRdb to 2018 to 2020). About the investigation overall: Samples from collaborators originated in the United States, Italy and Spain and spanned both the acute and convalescent phases of COVID-19. The material from the prospective study consisted of cDNA or gDNA derived from T cells, B-cell-depleted T cells, or PBMCs. The dataset comprised deeply sampled blood TCRbeta repertoires from subjects exposed to, actively infected with, or recovered from COVID-19. The repertoires were released in a freely available public database meant as a resource for research on the immune response to SARS-CoV-2. The samples were drawn from the first 160 participants of the ongoing ImmuneRACE study and from over a thousand subjects provided by 6 global collaborators. The sample metadata nearly always contained a de-identified subject ID, COVID-19 status, age in years and sex. Where HLA class I and class II types were available, the types were taken from metadata supplied by the sample provider, not from assay-based typing. The paper as a whole reports these results and caveats: How much clinical and demographic metadata was included differed by source and by participant, and the metadata was provided uncurated.

TCRbeta CDR3 regions were amplified from genomic DNA by means of the immunoSEQ Assay, a bias-controlled multiplex PCR. The source study handled its data this way. Nucleated cell counts per sample were estimated from amplification of reference gene primers within the assay. To quantify the absolute abundance of each unique TCRbeta CDR3 rearrangement, sequence reads were collapsed and filtered. For each sample, productive Simpson clonality was calculated as the square root of Simpson's diversity index across productive rearrangements. The immuneACCESS repertoire file appears here via TCRdb, limited to in-frame rearrangements. These files lack a portion of the clones; in checked studies, under half of the deficit traces to unresolved V genes, and the cause of the others is not known. That table is the source of V, J and clone size, and D and trimming were worked out from the DNA. Across this sample there are more than 200,000 clones, with over 70% seen only once. Approximately 7.9% of the sample belongs to the ten largest clones.

Including the terminal cysteine and phenylalanine, the CDR3 comprises 14 residues. CDR3 DNA is the only sequence kept; it has 42 bases, read in frame from the first base. V ends up 7 bases short and J 2 bases short, with an unmatched junction base count of 3. According to the germline V gene, CDR1 reads SQVTM and CDR2 reads ANQGSEA. In the case of this clone: There is no known antigen for this receptor. It has no much larger one-base neighbor in the sample; base qualities were not kept.

Each collaborating institution followed its own protocols to collect whole blood in K2EDTA tubes. For TCRbeta analysis, collaborators shipped samples in one of three forms: frozen whole blood, isolated PBMCs, or DNA extracted from either of those sample types. This TCR derives from a woman aged 80 or over with acute or convalescent COVID-19. Rearrangement joined TRBV29-1 to TRBJ2-2; 11 junctional bases match TRBD2. Sequenced: peripheral blood. The nucleotides read TGCAGCGGCGGGACTAGCGGTAACACCGGGGAGCTGTTTTTT. Its protein reads: CSGGTSGNTGELFF.